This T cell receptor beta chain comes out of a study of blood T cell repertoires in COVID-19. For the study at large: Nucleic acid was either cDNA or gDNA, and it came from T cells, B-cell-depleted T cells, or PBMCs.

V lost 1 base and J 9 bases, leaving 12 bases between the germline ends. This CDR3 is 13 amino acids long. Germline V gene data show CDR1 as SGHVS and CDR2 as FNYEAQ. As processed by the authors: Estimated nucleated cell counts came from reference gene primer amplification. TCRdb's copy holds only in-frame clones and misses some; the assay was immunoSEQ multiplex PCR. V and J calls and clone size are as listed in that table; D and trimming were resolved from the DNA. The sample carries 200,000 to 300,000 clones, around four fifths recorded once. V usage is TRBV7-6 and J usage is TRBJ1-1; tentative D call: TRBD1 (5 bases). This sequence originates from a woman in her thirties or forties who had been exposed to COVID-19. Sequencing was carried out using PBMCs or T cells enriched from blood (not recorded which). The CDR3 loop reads CASSLGRDSKAFF. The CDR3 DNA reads TGTGCCAGCAGCTTAGGCCGGGACTCTAAAGCTTTCTTT.